This T cell receptor (beta chain) was obtained from a study of metastatic and nonmetastatic thyroid tumors. By share, this clone ranks as large (0.1 to 1%). The target antigen is unknown. Germline assignment: CDR1 SGHAT and CDR2 FQNNGV. The germline V and J ends were trimmed by 5 bases and 0 bases, with 8 bases remaining between them. The CDR3 consists of 15 residues. Ahead of thyroid surgery, no patient had received treatment of any kind. The authors' processing: Between-group CDR3 differences, defined by clinicopathological status, yielded a distant-metastasis classifier for papillary thyroid cancer. TCRdb reanalyzed the PCR reads via MiXCR. TCRdb assigned the V and J calls; the authors' analysis was not used. Counted here are 13,000 to 15,000 clones, approximately 32% occurring once; the ten biggest clones make up 3.9%. Study results and caveats: Patients with malignant thyroid tumors reportedly had significantly higher TCR beta diversity than those with benign nodules, in blood and tumor.

V usage is TRBV11-2 and J usage is TRBJ1-6; D is unclear. This TCR came from a female donor with papillary thyroid cancer or a benign thyroid nodule (not recorded which). Some clones in this sample may be carry-over from other donors' samples. The source material was blood. The CDR3 DNA reads as TGTGCCAGCAGCCCACGGAGCTCCTATAATTCACCCCTCCACTTT. Translated: CASSPRSSYNSPLHF.